This T cell receptor beta chain was obtained from a study of shared clonotypes between healthy human individuals (dated by TCRdb to 2018 to 2021). The study in broad terms: The cohort comprised two women and a few men aged 18 to 49 years. For each donor, three plates each were used for CD4 naive and CD4 memory, two plates were used for CD8 naive, and one plate was used for CD8 memory. Blood TCR repertoires of roughly five healthy adults were deeply sequenced to estimate repertoire size and the extent of clonotype sharing between individuals. To increase sequencing depth and limit assay-specific biases, different laboratories used diverse techniques to prepare libraries and sequence TCR repertoires. Between about 0.8 and 9 billion PBMCs per donor were obtained by leukapheresis. Overall results and qualifications from the work: Incomplete sequencing was indicated by rarefaction of sorted-subset datasets, despite the large sequencing depth. Pairwise subsampling indicated that sequencing depth was expected to affect the degree of clonotype sharing among donors. The genetic and exposure-history diversity represented was limited by the small number of donors. Compared with non-shared clonotypes, clonotypes shared by all four sorted-subset donors had higher generation probabilities. Sharing across several donors was observed for around 5% of naive CD4, over 3% of naive CD8, 2% to 2.5% of memory CD4, and roughly 0.4% of memory CD8 clonotypes. Naive subsets generally had larger estimated clonotype richness than memory subsets. Sampling was restricted to blood, and TCR repertoires in tissue are likely to differ from TCR repertoires in blood.

Healthy HIV-negative adults with no recently reported acute infections or vaccinations were included as donors. Every donor was a Caucasian adult living in Nashville, Tennessee, USA. CD4+ T cells were enriched by magnetic negative selection, after which naive cells were positively selected on CD45RA and the negative fraction was taken as the memory subset. Blood was obtained by leukapheresis, after which PBMCs were separated by Ficoll-Histopaque density gradient centrifugation and cryopreserved in liquid nitrogen vapor phase. Purity and quantity of every magnetically sorted T cell population were checked by analytical flow cytometry. Genomic DNA was isolated from each sorted fraction and quantified by UV absorbance on a Nanodrop 2000c. Using the deep immunoSEQ assay, TCR CDR3 regions were amplified from genomic DNA by multiplex PCR. For each cell subset, the extracted genomic DNA was distributed evenly across all wells of several immunoSEQ 96-well plates, and each plate served as one replicate. For sorted subsets, each replicate PCR was loaded with approximately 200 ng genomic DNA, equivalent to 30,000 or so T cell genomes. The purified libraries were quantified using a Qubit 3.0 fluorometer, sized with a Bioanalyzer 2100, and then quantified again using the KAPA Library Quantification kit. Every immunoSEQ 96-well plate was sequenced on a separate single-read 150-cycle Illumina NextSeq 550 flow cell. On the study's bioinformatics: Because the immunoSEQ output held only junctional sequences and lacked quality scores, the filtering could not match the filtering applied to full-length reads. To assign V/J genes and CDR3, sequences were annotated using PyIR, a Python wrapper for IgBLAST v1.9, with IMGT germline references. Reads were removed for weak V/J assignments (E-value above 1e-6), missing CDR3, stop codons, out-of-frame junctions, or ambiguous translated residues. V3J clonotypes were defined as sequences sharing the same inferred V gene, J gene, and CDR3 amino acid sequence. The percentage overlap between two repertoires was calculated by dividing the number of shared unique clonotypes by the size of the smaller repertoire. Three approaches were used to assess repertoire richness: RTK rarefaction, the Chao1 estimator, and Recon v2.1 estimates of unobserved clonotypes. Generation probabilities for all TCRbeta clonotypes obtained by the gDNA method from a handful of donors were computed using OLGA. Sourced from immuneACCESS, this table was stored by TCRdb with only in-frame sequences that have V and J called. A share of the clones is absent; for the studies checked, an unresolved V gene accounts for under half, and the remainder has no known explanation. Clonal size and the V and J genes are those of that table, whereas D and trimming came from the DNA. Counted in this sample were 1,100,000 or so clones; around 78% of them appeared once. The ten largest make up under 0.6% of the sample.

In this sample, this clone turned up once. Its antigen target is currently unknown. No base qualities exist here, and no much larger clone lies one base off it. After removal of 5 bases from V and 0 bases from J, the junction retains 10 bases not matched to a gene. According to the germline V gene, CDR1 reads SGHVS and CDR2 reads FQNEAQ. The CDR3, from cysteine to phenylalanine, totals 17 residues. Only the CDR3 DNA stays, 51 bases, in frame from base 1. Sequenced material: memory CD4+ T cells from PBMCs. What the cell subset or site label conveys for this sample: CD45RA-negative fraction. Recombination linked TRBV7-8 to TRBJ2-7; 10 central bases correspond to TRBD2. The origin of this receptor is a man aged 18 to 29 in good health. Some clones in this sample may be carry-over from other donors' samples. Read as DNA, the sequence is TGTGCCAGCAGCCCCAGAAGGGCTAGCGGGAGCTCCTACGAGCAGTACTTC. The encoded protein is CASSPRRASGSSYEQYF.